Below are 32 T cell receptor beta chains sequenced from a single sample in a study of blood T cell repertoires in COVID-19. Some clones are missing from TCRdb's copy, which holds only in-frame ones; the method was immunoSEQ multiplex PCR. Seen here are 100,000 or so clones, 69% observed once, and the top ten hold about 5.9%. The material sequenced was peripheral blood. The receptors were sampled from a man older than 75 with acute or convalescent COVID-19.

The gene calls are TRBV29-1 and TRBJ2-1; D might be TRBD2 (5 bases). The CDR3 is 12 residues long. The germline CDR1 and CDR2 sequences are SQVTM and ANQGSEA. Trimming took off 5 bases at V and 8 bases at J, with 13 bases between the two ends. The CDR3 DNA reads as TGCAGCGTTCTTCGCGAGGGCCATGAGCAGTTCTTC. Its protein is CSVLREGHEQFF.

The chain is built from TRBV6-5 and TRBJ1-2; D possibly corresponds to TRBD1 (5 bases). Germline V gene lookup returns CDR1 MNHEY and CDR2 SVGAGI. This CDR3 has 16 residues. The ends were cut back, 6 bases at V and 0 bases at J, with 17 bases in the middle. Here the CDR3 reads CASSYVGGAANYGYTF. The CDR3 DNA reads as TGTGCCAGCAGCTACGTGGGGGGAGCGGCTAACTATGGCTACACCTTC.

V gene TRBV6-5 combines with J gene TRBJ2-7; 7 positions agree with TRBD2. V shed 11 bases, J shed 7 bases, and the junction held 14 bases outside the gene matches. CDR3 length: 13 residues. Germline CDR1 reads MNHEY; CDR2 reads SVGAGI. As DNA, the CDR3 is TGTGCCGTCCTCGGGGGGTCGTGGGGAGAGCAGTACTTC. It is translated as CAVLGGSWGEQYF.

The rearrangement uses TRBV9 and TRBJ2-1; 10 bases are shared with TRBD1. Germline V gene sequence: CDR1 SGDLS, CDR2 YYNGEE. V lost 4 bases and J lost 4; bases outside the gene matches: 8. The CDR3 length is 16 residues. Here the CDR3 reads CASSIWTGGKYNEQFF. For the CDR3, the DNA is TGTGCCAGCAGCATTTGGACAGGGGGAAAATACAATGAGCAGTTCTTC. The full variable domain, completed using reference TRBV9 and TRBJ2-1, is DSGVTQTPKHLITATGQRVTLRCSPRSGDLSVYWYQQSLDQGLQFLIQYYNGEERAKGNILERFSAQQFPDLHSELNLSSLELGDSALYFCASSIWTGGKYNEQFFGPGTRLTVL.

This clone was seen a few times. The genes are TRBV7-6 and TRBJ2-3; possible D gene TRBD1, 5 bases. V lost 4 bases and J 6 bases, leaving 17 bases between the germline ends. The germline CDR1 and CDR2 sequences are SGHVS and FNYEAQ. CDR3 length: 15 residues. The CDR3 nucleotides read TGTGCCAGCAGCTCACTTACTACAGGCTTCGATACGCAGTATTTT. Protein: CASSSLTTGFDTQYF.

The CDR3 DNA is TGCAGCGTTGATCCGTCCAAATCAACAGGGCCCTATGGCTACACCTTC. Its translation: CSVDPSKSTGPYGYTF. The chain combines TRBV29-1 with TRBJ1-2; a possible D gene is TRBD1 (6 bases). V dropped 3 bases and J dropped 4 bases, with 21 bases sitting between them. CDR1 is SQVTM and CDR2 is ANQGSEA in the germline V gene. This CDR3 is built from 16 residues.

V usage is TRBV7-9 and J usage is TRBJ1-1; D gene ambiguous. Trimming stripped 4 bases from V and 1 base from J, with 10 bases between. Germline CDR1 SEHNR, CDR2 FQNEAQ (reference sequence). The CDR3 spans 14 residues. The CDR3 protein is CASSSFSGNTEAFF. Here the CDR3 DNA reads TGTGCCAGCAGCTCTTTTTCCGGGAACACTGAAGCTTTCTTT.

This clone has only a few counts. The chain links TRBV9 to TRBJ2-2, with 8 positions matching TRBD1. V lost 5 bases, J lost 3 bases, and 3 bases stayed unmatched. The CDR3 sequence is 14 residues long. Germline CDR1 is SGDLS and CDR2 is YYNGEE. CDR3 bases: TGTGCCAGCAGTATACAGGGGGACACCGGGGAGCTGTTTTTT. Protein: CASSIQGDTGELFF.

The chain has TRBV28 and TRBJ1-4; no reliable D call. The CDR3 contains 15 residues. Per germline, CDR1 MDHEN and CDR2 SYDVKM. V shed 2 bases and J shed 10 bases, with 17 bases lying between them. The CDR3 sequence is CASSLSGRGPGKLFF. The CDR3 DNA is TGTGCCAGCAGTTTAAGTGGGCGGGGTCCGGGAAAACTGTTTTTT.

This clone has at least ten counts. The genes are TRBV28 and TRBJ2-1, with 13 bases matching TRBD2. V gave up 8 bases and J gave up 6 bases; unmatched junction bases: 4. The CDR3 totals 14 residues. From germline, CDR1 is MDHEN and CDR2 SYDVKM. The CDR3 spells CASRLAGGGNEQFF. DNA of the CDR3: TGTGCCAGCCGACTAGCGGGAGGTGGCAATGAGCAGTTCTTC.

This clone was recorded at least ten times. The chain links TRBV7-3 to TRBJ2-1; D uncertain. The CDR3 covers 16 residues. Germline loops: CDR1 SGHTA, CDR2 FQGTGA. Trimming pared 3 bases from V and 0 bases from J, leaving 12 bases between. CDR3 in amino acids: CASSFGGSSSYNEQFF. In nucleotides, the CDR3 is TGTGCCAGCAGCTTCGGTGGCTCTAGCTCCTACAATGAGCAGTTCTTC.

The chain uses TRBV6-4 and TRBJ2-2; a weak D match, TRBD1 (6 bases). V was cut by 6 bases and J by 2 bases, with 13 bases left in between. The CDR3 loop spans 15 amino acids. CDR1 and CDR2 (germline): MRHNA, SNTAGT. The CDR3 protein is CASSEDRRNTGELFF. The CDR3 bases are TGTGCCAGCAGCGAAGACAGGAGAAACACCGGGGAGCTGTTTTTT.

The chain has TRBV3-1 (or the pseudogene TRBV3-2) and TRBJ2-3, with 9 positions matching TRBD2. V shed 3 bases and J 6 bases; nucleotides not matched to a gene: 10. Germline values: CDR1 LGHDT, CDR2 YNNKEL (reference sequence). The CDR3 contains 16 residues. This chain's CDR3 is CASSQSKAGGPDTQYF. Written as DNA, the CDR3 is TGTGCCAGCAGCCAGTCTAAGGCGGGAGGGCCCGATACGCAGTATTTT.

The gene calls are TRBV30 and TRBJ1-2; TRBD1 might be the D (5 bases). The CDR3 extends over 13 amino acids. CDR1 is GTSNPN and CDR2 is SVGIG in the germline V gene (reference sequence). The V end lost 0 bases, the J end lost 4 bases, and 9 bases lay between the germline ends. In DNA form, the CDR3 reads TGTGCCTGGAGTGTGTACAGGAGCTATGGCTACACCTTC. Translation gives CAWSVYRSYGYTF.

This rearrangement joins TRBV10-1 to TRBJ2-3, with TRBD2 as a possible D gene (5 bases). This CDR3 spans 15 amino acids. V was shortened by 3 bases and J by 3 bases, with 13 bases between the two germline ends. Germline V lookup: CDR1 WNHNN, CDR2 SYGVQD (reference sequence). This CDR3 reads CASSDRGGVTDTQYF. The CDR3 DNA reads TGCGCCAGCAGTGATCGGGGTGGTGTTACAGATACGCAGTATTTT.

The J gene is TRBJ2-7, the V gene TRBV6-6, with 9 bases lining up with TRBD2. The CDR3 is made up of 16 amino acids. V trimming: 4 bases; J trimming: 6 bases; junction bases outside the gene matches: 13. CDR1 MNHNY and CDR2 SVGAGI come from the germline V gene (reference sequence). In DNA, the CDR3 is TGTGCCAGCAGTTGGGGACTAGCCCAGAACCCCTCCGAGCAGTACTTC. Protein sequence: CASSWGLAQNPSEQYF.

The CDR3 nucleotides are TGTGCCAGCAACCTAGCGGGAGGTCACACCGGGGAGCTGTTTTTT. Residues: CASNLAGGHTGELFF. This sequence joins TRBV7-2 and TRBJ2-2; TRBD2 aligns across 11 bases. Germline loops: CDR1 SGHTA, CDR2 FQGNSA. Trimming removed 7 bases from V and 3 bases from J; junction bases left unmatched: 4. This CDR3 contains 15 residues.

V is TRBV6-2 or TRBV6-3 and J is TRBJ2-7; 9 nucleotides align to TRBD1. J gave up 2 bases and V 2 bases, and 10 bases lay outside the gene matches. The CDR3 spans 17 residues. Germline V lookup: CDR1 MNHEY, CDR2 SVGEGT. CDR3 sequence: CASSYPTGQGTPYEQYF. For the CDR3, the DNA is TGTGCCAGCAGTTACCCGACCGGACAGGGGACACCCTACGAGCAGTACTTC.

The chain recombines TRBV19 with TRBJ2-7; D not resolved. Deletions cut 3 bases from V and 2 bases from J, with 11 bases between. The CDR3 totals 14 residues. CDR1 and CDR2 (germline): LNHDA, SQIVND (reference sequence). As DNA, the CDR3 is TGTGCCAGTAGTATCAATTACCGAGCCTACGAGCAGTACTTC. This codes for CASSINYRAYEQYF.

In DNA, the CDR3 is TGTGCCAGCAGCTTAGCTGGACTTAACTATGGCTACACCTTC. As protein: CASSLAGLNYGYTF. The chain employs TRBV7-2 and TRBJ1-2; no definite D call. The CDR3 extends over 14 amino acids. Per germline, CDR1 SGHTA and CDR2 FQGNSA. V was clipped by 0 bases and J by 1 base, with 6 bases between them.

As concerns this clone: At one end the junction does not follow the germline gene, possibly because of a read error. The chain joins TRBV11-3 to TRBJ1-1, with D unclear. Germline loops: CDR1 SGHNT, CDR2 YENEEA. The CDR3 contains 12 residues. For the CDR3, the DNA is TGTGCCAGCAGCTTAGATAGCCTCTCTGAGCTCTTT. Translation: CASSLDSLSELF.

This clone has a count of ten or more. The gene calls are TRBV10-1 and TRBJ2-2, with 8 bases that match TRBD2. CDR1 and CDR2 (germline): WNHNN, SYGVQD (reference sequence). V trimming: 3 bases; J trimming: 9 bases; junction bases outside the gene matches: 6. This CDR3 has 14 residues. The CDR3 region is CASSEAGVSRELFF. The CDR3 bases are TGCGCCAGCAGTGAAGCGGGAGTATCAAGGGAGCTGTTTTTT.

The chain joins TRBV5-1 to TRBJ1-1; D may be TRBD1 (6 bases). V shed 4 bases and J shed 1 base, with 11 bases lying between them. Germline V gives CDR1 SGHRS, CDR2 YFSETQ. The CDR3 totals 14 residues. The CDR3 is CASSTTGWNTEAFF. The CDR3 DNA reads TGCGCCAGCAGCACTACAGGGTGGAACACTGAAGCTTTCTTT.

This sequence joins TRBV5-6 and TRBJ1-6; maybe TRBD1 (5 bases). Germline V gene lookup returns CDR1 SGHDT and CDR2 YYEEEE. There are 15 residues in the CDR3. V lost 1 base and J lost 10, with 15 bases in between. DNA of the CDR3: TGTGCCAGCAGCTTGTATAGAGGGACTGGATCACCCCTCCACTTT. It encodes CASSLYRGTGSPLHF. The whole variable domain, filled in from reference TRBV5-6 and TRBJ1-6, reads DAGVTQSPTHLIKTRGQQVTLRCSPKSGHDTVSWYQQALGQGPQFIFQYYEEEERQRGNFPDRFSGHQFPNYSSELNVNALLLGDSALYLCASSLYRGTGSPLHFGNGTRLTVT.

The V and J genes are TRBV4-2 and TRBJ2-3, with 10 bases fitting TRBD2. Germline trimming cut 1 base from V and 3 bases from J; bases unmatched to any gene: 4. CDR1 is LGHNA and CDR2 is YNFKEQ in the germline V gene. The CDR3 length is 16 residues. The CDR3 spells CASSQASGRGTDTQYF. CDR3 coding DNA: TGTGCCAGCAGCCAAGCTAGCGGGAGAGGAACAGATACGCAGTATTTT.

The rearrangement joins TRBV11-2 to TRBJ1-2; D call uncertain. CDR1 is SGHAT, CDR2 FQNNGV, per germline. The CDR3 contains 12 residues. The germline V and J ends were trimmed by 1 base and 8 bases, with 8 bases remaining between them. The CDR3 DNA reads TGTGCCAGCAGCTTAGGGGCTGGAGGCTACACCTTC. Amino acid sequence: CASSLGAGGYTF.

CDR3 region: CASRRDRSPPKAFF. CDR3 nucleotide sequence: TGTGCCAGCAGACGGGACAGGTCCCCACCGAAAGCTTTCTTT. This rearrangement joins TRBV2 to TRBJ1-1; 8 bases are shared with TRBD1. Germline-derived CDR1 and CDR2 are SNHLY and FYNNEI. This CDR3 comprises 14 residues. The ends lost 6 bases at V and 9 bases at J; junction bases unmatched: 12.

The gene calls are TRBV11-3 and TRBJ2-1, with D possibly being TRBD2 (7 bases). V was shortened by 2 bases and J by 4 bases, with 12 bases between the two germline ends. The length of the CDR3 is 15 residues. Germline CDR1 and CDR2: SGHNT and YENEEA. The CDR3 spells CASSLSGEGYNEQFF. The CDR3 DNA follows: TGTGCCAGCAGCTTATCAGGGGAGGGATACAATGAGCAGTTCTTC.

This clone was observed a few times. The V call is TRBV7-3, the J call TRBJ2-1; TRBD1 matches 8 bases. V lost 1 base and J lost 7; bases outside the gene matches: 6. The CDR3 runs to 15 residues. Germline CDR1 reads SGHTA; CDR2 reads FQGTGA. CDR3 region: CASSLSQGAQNEQFF. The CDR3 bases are TGTGCCAGCAGCTTAAGCCAGGGGGCGCAAAATGAGCAGTTCTTC. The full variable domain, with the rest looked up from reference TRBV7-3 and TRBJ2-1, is GAGVSQTPSNKVTEKGKYVELRCDPISGHTALYWYRQSLGQGPEFLIYFQGTGAADDSGLPNDRFFAVRPEGSVSTLKIQRTERGDSAVYLCASSLSQGAQNEQFFGPGTRLTVL.

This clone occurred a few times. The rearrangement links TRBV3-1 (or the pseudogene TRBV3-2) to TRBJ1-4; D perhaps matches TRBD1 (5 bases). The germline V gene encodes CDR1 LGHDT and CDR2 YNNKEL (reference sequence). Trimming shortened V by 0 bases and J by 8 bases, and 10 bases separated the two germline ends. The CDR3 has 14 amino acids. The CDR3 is CASSQDYRGEKLFF. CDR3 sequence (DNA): TGTGCCAGCAGCCAAGATTATAGGGGCGAAAAACTGTTTTTT.

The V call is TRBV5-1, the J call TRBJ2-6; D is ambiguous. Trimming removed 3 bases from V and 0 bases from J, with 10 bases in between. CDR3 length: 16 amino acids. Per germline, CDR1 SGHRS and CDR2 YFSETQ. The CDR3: CASSSLDFSGANVLTF. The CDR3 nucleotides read TGCGCCAGCAGCTCCCTTGACTTCTCTGGGGCCAACGTCCTGACTTTC.

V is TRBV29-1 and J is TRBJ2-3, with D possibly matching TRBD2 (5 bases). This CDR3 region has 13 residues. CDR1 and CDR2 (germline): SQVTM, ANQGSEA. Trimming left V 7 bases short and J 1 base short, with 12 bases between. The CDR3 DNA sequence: TGCAGCGCCACCCGGGGTGGCACAGATACGCAGTATTTT. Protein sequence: CSATRGGTDTQYF.